This T cell receptor (beta chain) is from a study of Ad26.COV2.S vaccination and SARS-CoV-2 variants. This clone was detected once. Its antigen remains unknown. Clones were read by immunoSEQ multiplex PCR, and TCRdb kept only the in-frame ones, dropping some. The sample records approximately 340,000 clones, approximately 90% being singletons. The CDR3 is 15 residues long. Study results and caveats: Reported post-vaccination CD8+ and CD4+ T cell responses to spike showed substantial breadth. Analyses that measured TCR breadth and depth may have underestimated total T cell responses. For non-spike TCRs, breadth in vaccine recipients resembled that in placebo recipients. Vaccine recipients surpassed placebo recipients in spike-specific TCR breadth.

The specimen was peripheral blood, collected after recovery from COVID-19. The chain recombines TRBV21-1 with TRBJ2-1; the listed D gene, TRBD2, was not tested against the DNA. TRBV21-1 is a known pseudogene. The clonotype was recovered from a human donor who had recovered from COVID-19. CDR3 sequence (DNA): TGTGCCAGCAGCACGGGGGGGGACTCCTACAATGAGCAGTTCTTC. This encodes CASSTGGDSYNEQFF.